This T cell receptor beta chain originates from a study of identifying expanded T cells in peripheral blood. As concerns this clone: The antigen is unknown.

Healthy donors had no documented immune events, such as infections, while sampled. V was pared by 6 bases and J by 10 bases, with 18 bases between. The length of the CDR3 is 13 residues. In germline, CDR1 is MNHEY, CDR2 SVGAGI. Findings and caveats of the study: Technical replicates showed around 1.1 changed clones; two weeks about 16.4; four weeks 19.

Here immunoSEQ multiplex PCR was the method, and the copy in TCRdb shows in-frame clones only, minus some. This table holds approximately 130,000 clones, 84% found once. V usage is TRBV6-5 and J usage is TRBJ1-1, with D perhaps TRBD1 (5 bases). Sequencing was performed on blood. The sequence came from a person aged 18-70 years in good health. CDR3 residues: CASRQRTSGGAFF. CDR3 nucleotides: TGTGCCAGCAGACAACGGACCTCCGGGGGAGCTTTCTTT.